The T cell receptor (beta chain) under discussion was sequenced for a study of pediatric ulcerative colitis. This CDR3 is 18 amino acids long. After removal of 1 base from V and 4 bases from J, the junction contained 13 bases not matched to a gene. Looked up from germline, CDR1 is SGHVS and CDR2 is FNYEAQ. Here immunoSEQ multiplex PCR was the method, and the copy in TCRdb shows in-frame clones only, minus some. Seen here are 5,500 to 7,000 clones, roughly 90% observed once, and the top ten hold under 2%. The rearrangement joins TRBV7-6 to TRBJ2-3, with 8 bases aligning to TRBD2. The TCR originated in a girl aged 5 to 17 who was a control in a study of pediatric ulcerative colitis. The material sequenced was blood. This chain's CDR3 is CASSLEGLAPAGADTQYF. Here the CDR3 DNA reads TGTGCCAGCAGCTTAGAAGGACTAGCACCCGCAGGGGCAGATACGCAGTATTTT.